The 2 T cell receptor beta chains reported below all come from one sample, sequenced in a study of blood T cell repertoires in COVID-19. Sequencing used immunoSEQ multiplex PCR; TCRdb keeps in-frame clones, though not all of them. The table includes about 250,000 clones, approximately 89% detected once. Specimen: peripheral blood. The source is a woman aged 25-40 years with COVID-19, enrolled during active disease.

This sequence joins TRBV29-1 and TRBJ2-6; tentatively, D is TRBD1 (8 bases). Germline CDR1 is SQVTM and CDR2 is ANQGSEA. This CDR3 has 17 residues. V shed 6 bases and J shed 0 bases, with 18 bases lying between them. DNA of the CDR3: TGCAGCGTGGAGGACAGGGAGGGATACTCTGGGGCCAACGTCCTGACTTTC. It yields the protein CSVEDREGYSGANVLTF.

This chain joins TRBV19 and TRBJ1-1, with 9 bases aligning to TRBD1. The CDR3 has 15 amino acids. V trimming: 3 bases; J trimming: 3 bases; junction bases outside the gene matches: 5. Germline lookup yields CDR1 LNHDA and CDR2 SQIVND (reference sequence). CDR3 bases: TGTGCCAGTAGTATGGGGACAGGGCGGGACACTGAAGCTTTCTTT. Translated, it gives CASSMGTGRDTEAFF.